This TCR beta chain was identified in a study of T-cell reconstitution after alpha-beta-depleted transplantation in children. Broader study findings: Day-60 TCRbeta diversity that was high in some patients was derived from surviving recipient T cells and thymic progenitors. Reports say that about two months after transplant, the alpha-beta T cells came out of several hundred graft clones that had expanded. Newly produced T cells mostly accounted for T-cell counts and diversity one year post-transplant.

This clonotype was found many times. Its matching antigen is unknown. CDR1 is SGHTA, CDR2 FQGTGA, per germline. V lost 5 bases to trimming and J lost 4 bases, with 18 bases between them. This CDR3 comprises 16 residues. The TCRbeta library was prepared with unique molecular identifiers. TCRdb reprocessed the PCR reads with MiXCR, giving one entry per CDR3 protein. There are roughly 100,000 distinct CDR3 sequences in the sample; approximately 6% occur only once, and around 5.6% lies in the top ten. This TCR was sampled from a female patient between 2 and 10 years old who had a stem cell transplant for Fanconi anemia, so the T cells may come from the graft donor. The specimen comprised PBMCs, mostly from graft donor cells, sampled 60 days after TCRalphabeta/CD19-depleted stem cell transplant. The chain carries TRBV7-3 and TRBJ2-1; TRBD2 is a possible D gene (6 bases). The CDR3 loop is CASSEIRGTLYNEQFF. The CDR3 nucleotides read TGTGCCAGCAGCGAAATCCGAGGGACTCTTTACAATGAGCAGTTCTTC. The complete variable domain, with remaining parts taken from reference TRBV7-3 and TRBJ2-1, reads GAGVSQTPSNKVTEKGKYVELRCDPISGHTALYWYRQSLGQGPEFLIYFQGTGAADDSGLPNDRFFAVRPEGSVSTLKIQRTERGDSAVYLCASSEIRGTLYNEQFFGPGTRLTVL.